This TCR beta chain stems from a study of Graves' ophthalmopathy and Graves' hyperthyroidism. Study findings and constraints: Discriminating ophthalmopathy from stable hyperthyroidism, a 13-signature model attained a sensitivity of approximately 85% and a specificity of about 79%.

Germline CDR1 reads MDHEN; CDR2 reads SYDVKM. CDR3 length equals 15 residues. V trimming: 6 bases; J trimming: 4 bases; junction bases outside the gene matches: 7. The TCR beta CDR3 regions underwent amplification from RNA transcripts. Following a first-round RT-PCR that used HTBI primers, a second-round multiplex PCR was carried out. TCRdb independently ran MiXCR on the multiplex PCR reads; one entry per CDR3 protein. This sample yields some 150,000 distinct CDR3 sequences, of which roughly 36% are seen a single time; roughly 8.9% belongs to the top ten. This clonotype was seen many times. Antigen: not known.

The rearrangement links TRBV28 to TRBJ2-2; 8 bases match TRBD2. The sequence came from a man in his thirties or forties with Graves' ophthalmopathy. Material for sequencing was peripheral blood. The CDR3 DNA reads TGTGCCAGCAGAGTCGCGGGAGGTGTCACCGGGGAGCTGTTTTTT. Its translation is CASRVAGGVTGELFF.